This T cell receptor (beta chain) derives from a study of T-cell reconstitution after alpha-beta-depleted transplantation in children. This clonotype was counted many times. With V trimmed by 4 bases and J by 4 bases, 4 bases remained unmatched. CDR1 and CDR2 (germline): DFQATT, SNEGSKA (reference sequence). The CDR3 is made up of 13 amino acids. Preparation of the TCRbeta library involved a method that used unique molecular identifiers. One entry per CDR3 protein, called by TCRdb with MiXCR from the PCR reads. The sample includes around 600,000 distinct CDR3 sequences, around 16% of them seen just once.

This specimen was PBMCs from the stem cell graft donor, taken from the stem cell graft. The genes are TRBV20-1 and TRBJ1-5; 7 bases match TRBD1. This clonotype originated in a human donor who donated a stem cell graft to a child with acute myeloid leukemia. CDR3 DNA sequence: TGCAGTGCTATCGGGACAGCGAATCAGCCCCAGCATTTT. Translated: CSAIGTANQPQHF.